These T cell receptor beta chains were read from a single sample in a study of blood T cell repertoires in COVID-19. Generated by immunoSEQ multiplex PCR, the TCRdb table keeps only in-frame clones and is missing some. The sample holds more than 90,000 clones, 75% to 90% seen once. Sample: peripheral blood. These receptors all come from a woman in her sixties or seventies with acute or convalescent COVID-19. Each CDR3 is given with its conserved first and last residue. Fields, in order: clone size, J gene, V gene, D gene, CDR3 protein, CDR3 DNA. A D gene is named only where the DNA matches it firmly. Not every row has a clone size; where given, it reads once, few, many or a size class.

few,TRBJ1-3,TRBV4-2,.,CASSQPLLGSGNTIYF,TGTGCCAGCAGCCAGCCCTTACTAGGCTCTGGAAACACCATATATTTT
.,TRBJ1-3,TRBV6-5,TRBD1,CASRGTGGAGNTIYF,TGTGCCAGCAGAGGGACAGGGGGGGCTGGAAACACCATATATTTT
few,TRBJ1-2,TRBV6-6,.,CASSPGPPNYGYTF,TGTGCCAGCAGTCCGGGTCCTCCTAACTATGGCTACACCTTC
.,TRBJ2-1,TRBV28,TRBD2,CASSLRREARNEQFF,TGTGCCAGCAGTTTAAGGCGGGAGGCGAGGAATGAGCAGTTCTTC
.,TRBJ1-1,TRBV10-1,TRBD1,CASSENLGQGFTEAFF,TGCGCCAGCAGTGAAAATCTGGGACAGGGGTTCACTGAAGCTTTCTTT
.,TRBJ1-1,TRBV5-1,TRBD1,CASSLTGANTEAFF,TGCGCCAGCAGCTTGACAGGGGCGAACACTGAAGCTTTCTTT
.,TRBJ1-3,TRBV9,TRBD1,CASSDRQGGGNTIYF,TGTGCCAGCAGCGACAGACAGGGTGGAGGAAACACCATATATTTT
.,TRBJ2-5,TRBV15,.,CATSRAQGGQETQYF,TGTGCCACCAGCAGAGCTCAGGGGGGCCAAGAGACCCAGTACTTC
.,TRBJ1-1,TRBV11-2,.,CASSPAQGTFEAFF,TGTGCCAGCAGCCCGGCCCAGGGGACCTTTGAAGCTTTCTTT
.,TRBJ1-6,TRBV9,TRBD1,CASSASPPGGVGSPLHF,TGTGCCAGCAGCGCGTCCCCCCCAGGGGGAGTAGGTTCACCCCTCCACTTT
.,TRBJ2-1,TRBV5-1,.,CASSLGPQVPEQFF,TGCGCCAGCAGCTTGGGGCCCCAAGTACCGGAGCAGTTCTTC
.,TRBJ1-2,TRBV18,.,CASSPPSDRGYGYTF,TGTGCCAGCTCACCGCCTTCCGACAGAGGCTATGGCTACACCTTC
.,TRBJ2-5,TRBV19,TRBD1,CARGDRKGQETQYF,TGTGCCAGGGGGGACAGGAAAGGACAAGAGACCCAGTACTTC
.,TRBJ2-5,TRBV10-3,TRBD1,CATSTIAGGETQYF,TGTGCCACCTCGACCATCGCAGGGGGAGAGACCCAGTACTTC
.,TRBJ2-1,TRBV7-3,TRBD1,CASSLGDRVGPEQFF,TGTGCCAGCAGCTTAGGGGACAGGGTGGGACCAGAGCAGTTCTTC
.,TRBJ2-7,TRBV12-3/TRBV12-4,TRBD1,CASSPGQVYEQYF,TGTGCCAGCAGTCCCGGACAGGTCTACGAGCAGTACTTC
few,TRBJ2-2,TRBV7-8,TRBD2,CASRGTSGINTGELFF,TGTGCCAGCAGGGGGACTAGCGGGATAAACACCGGGGAGCTGTTTTTT
.,TRBJ2-3,TRBV28,TRBD2,CASGTSGRAPDTQYF,TGTGCCAGCGGGACTAGCGGGAGGGCGCCAGATACGCAGTATTTT
once,TRBJ2-2,TRBV19,TRBD2,CASSIREGQSPGELFF,TGTGCCAGTAGTATAAGGGAGGGGCAATCACCCGGGGAGCTGTTTTTT
.,TRBJ1-2,TRBV6-1,TRBD1,CASSGFRTGGIENYGYTF,TGTGCCAGCAGTGGGTTTCGGACAGGGGGCATCGAAAACTATGGCTACACCTTC
.,TRBJ2-7,TRBV7-8,.,CASSLEQGGSYEQYF,TGTGCCAGCAGCTTAGAGCAGGGGGGCTCCTACGAGCAGTACTTC
.,TRBJ1-5,TRBV9,.,CASSVGGADQPQHF,TGTGCCAGCAGCGTGGGGGGGGCCGATCAGCCCCAGCATTTT
.,TRBJ1-2,TRBV12-3/TRBV12-4,.,CASSFDGNYGYTF,TGTGCCAGCAGTTTCGACGGGAACTATGGCTACACCTTC
.,TRBJ1-3,TRBV2,.,CASSDGGGQPYSGNTIYF,TGTGCCAGCAGTGATGGAGGTGGACAGCCGTACTCTGGAAACACCATATATTTT
.,TRBJ1-5,TRBV19,.,CASSINRVQPQHF,TGTGCCAGTAGTATAAACAGGGTCCAGCCCCAGCATTTT
.,TRBJ1-5,TRBV7-7,.,CASSLIRDISNQGEAQHF,TGTGCCAGCAGCTTGATCCGGGACATAAGCAATCAAGGGGAAGCCCAGCATTTT
.,TRBJ2-1,TRBV11-1,TRBD1,CASSSDRGPYNEQFF,TGTGCCAGCAGCTCGGACAGGGGGCCTTACAATGAGCAGTTCTTC
.,TRBJ2-1,TRBV2,TRBD1,CASSSRGQNEQFF,TGTGCCAGCAGTTCCAGGGGGCAAAATGAGCAGTTCTTC
.,TRBJ2-7,TRBV9,TRBD1,CASSAIQGAGEQYF,TGTGCCAGCAGCGCTATCCAGGGGGCTGGCGAGCAGTACTTC
.,TRBJ2-7,TRBV28,.,CASIPSAGTYEQYF,TGTGCCAGCATCCCTTCGGCAGGGACATACGAGCAGTACTTC
.,TRBJ2-5,TRBV5-1,.,CASSLEVIGETQYF,TGCGCCAGCAGCTTGGAGGTTATCGGGGAGACCCAGTACTTC
.,TRBJ2-3,TRBV9,TRBD2,CASSVASGSDTQYF,TGTGCCAGCAGCGTAGCTAGCGGGAGTGATACGCAGTATTTT